The 21 T cell receptor beta chains presented below share a single source sample, sequenced in a study of T cell responses to AZD1222 COVID-19 vaccine. The assay was immunoSEQ multiplex PCR, and TCRdb's table has in-frame clones only and misses some. The table lists approximately 300,000 clones, 85% to 95% of them singletons. This specimen consisted of peripheral blood, obtained 28 days after the second AZD1222 dose. These receptors came from an adult who received the AZD1222 COVID-19 vaccine.

V gene TRBV19 combines with J gene TRBJ2-1, with a tentative D call TRBD1 (6 bases). V gave up 5 bases and J gave up 7 bases, with 9 bases separating them. Germline loops: CDR1 LNHDA, CDR2 SQIVND (reference sequence). The CDR3 sequence is 12 residues long. The CDR3 DNA reads as TGTGCCAGTAGTCCCCAGGGGAATGAGCAGTTCTTC. Translated: CASSPQGNEQFF.

The J gene is TRBJ1-2, the V gene TRBV3-1 (or the pseudogene TRBV3-2); TRBD1 matches 8 bases. The germline CDR1 and CDR2 sequences are LGHDT and YNNKEL (reference sequence). This CDR3 has 14 residues. The V gene end was trimmed by 4 bases and the J gene end by 4 bases; junction bases not matched to a gene: 5. The CDR3 sequence: CASSLPDRGYGYTF. DNA for the CDR3: TGTGCCAGCAGCCTACCCGACAGGGGCTATGGCTACACCTTC.

The gene calls are TRBV28 and TRBJ1-2; unclear D gene. The germline V gene has CDR1 MDHEN and CDR2 SYDVKM. This CDR3 region has 12 residues. CDR3 DNA: TGTGCGTCCGGCCAAGGGAGCTATGGCTACACCTTC. Amino acid sequence: CASGQGSYGYTF.

The J gene is TRBJ1-5, the V gene TRBV19; 7 bases fit TRBD1. The CDR3 is 16 amino acids. Trimming removed 5 bases from V and 0 bases from J; junction bases left unmatched: 7. CDR1 LNHDA and CDR2 SQIVND come from the germline V gene (reference sequence). CDR3 bases: TGTGCCAGTAGTGCCAGGACAGGCCTTAGCAATCAGCCCCAGCATTTT. Translated: CASSARTGLSNQPQHF.

The rearrangement uses TRBV27 and TRBJ2-2, with 11 bases matching TRBD2. After removal of 4 bases from V and 5 bases from J, the junction contained 12 bases not matched to a gene. Germline V gene sequence: CDR1 MNHEY, CDR2 SMNVEV (reference sequence). CDR3 length equals 18 residues. CDR3 DNA: TGTGCCAGCAGTTCCCTCCATATAGCGGGGGGGATGACCGGGGAGCTGTTTTTT. Translating it yields CASSSLHIAGGMTGELFF.

The V gene is TRBV14, the J gene TRBJ1-4; tentative D call: TRBD1 (5 bases). Trimming removed 1 base at V and 4 bases at J, with 13 bases between. The germline V gene has CDR1 SGHDN and CDR2 FVKESK. The CDR3 extends over 16 amino acids. The CDR3 bases are TGTGCCAGCAGCCAAGTGGTCGGGACTATTAATGAAAAACTGTTTTTT. Protein sequence: CASSQVVGTINEKLFF.

This rearrangement joins TRBV7-8 to TRBJ2-5; 8 bases fit TRBD1. The length of the CDR3 is 19 residues. The V gene's germline CDR1 is SGHVS and CDR2 FQNEAQ. J was trimmed by 4 bases and V by 4 bases; bases with no gene match: 20. CDR3: CASSSRTGNRDRLLETQYF. CDR3 in DNA: TGTGCCAGCAGCTCAAGGACAGGGAATAGGGACCGGCTACTAGAGACCCAGTACTTC.

To note about this clone: Additional DNA sequences in this sample encode the identical CDR3. The gene calls are TRBV28 and TRBJ2-7; D gene ambiguous. CDR3 length: 12 residues. Trimming left V 6 bases short and J 4 bases short, with 10 bases between. CDR1 and CDR2 (germline): MDHEN, SYDVKM. The CDR3 here is CASSPTAYEQYF. Here the CDR3 DNA reads TGTGCCAGCAGCCCTACCGCATACGAGCAGTACTTC.

This chain links TRBV28 with TRBJ2-7; no clear D gene. The V gene lost 3 bases and the J gene lost 3 bases, with 6 bases spanning the gap. The CDR3 runs to 12 residues. Germline CDR1 reads MDHEN; CDR2 reads SYDVKM. The CDR3 region has the DNA TGTGCCAGCAGTTTGAACGGCTACGAGCAGTACTTC. The encoded protein is CASSLNGYEQYF. Filled out from reference TRBV28 and TRBJ2-7, the complete variable domain reads DVKVTQSSRYLVKRTGEKVFLECVQDMDHENMFWYRQDPGLGLRLIYFSYDVKMKEKGDIPEGYSVSREKKERFSLILESASTNQTSMYLCASSLNGYEQYFGPGTRLTVT.

This clone showed up just once. This rearrangement joins TRBV2 to TRBJ2-1; D is undetermined. Germline V CDR1 and CDR2: SNHLY, FYNNEI. Trimming cost V 2 bases and J 8 bases, with 13 bases left between them. CDR3 length equals 14 residues. The CDR3 bases are TGTGCCAGCAGTGAACGGTCGGACCGGGATGAGCAGTTCTTC. Protein: CASSERSDRDEQFF.

The rearrangement links TRBV5-1 to TRBJ2-7; D ambiguous. From germline, CDR1 is SGHRS and CDR2 YFSETQ. V dropped 2 bases and J dropped 4 bases, with 16 bases sitting between them. CDR3 size: 15 residues. The DNA of the CDR3 is TGCGCCAGCAGCTTAGTGTTGGGTTCTGGTTACGAGCAGTACTTC. Translation: CASSLVLGSGYEQYF.

This clone was picked up a small number of times. CDR3 protein: CASSLTSASYNEQFF. In nucleotides, the CDR3 is TGTGCCAGCAGCTTGACTAGCGCCTCCTACAATGAGCAGTTCTTC. V gene TRBV5-4 combines with J gene TRBJ2-1; TRBD2 matches 7 bases. V was pared by 1 base and J by 0 bases, with 1 base of the junction left unmatched. The CDR3 is 15 residues long. Germline assignment: CDR1 SGHNT and CDR2 YYREEE (reference sequence).

The chain employs TRBV6-2 or TRBV6-3 and TRBJ2-3; D not resolved. Between the trimmed V and J ends, which lost 5 bases and 8 bases, there was a span of 11 bases. This CDR3 region has 12 residues. Germline assignment: CDR1 MNHEY and CDR2 SVGEGT. CDR3 protein: CASSTLGGTQYF. The CDR3 DNA reads as TGTGCCAGCAGTACCTTGGGTGGTACGCAGTATTTT.

J is TRBJ2-1 and V is TRBV9, with TRBD2 matching 8 bases. From germline, CDR1 is SGDLS and CDR2 YYNGEE. V lost 0 bases, J lost 9 bases, and 2 bases stayed unmatched. The CDR3 has 13 residues. CDR3 in amino acids: CASSVDLAGEQFF. CDR3 sequence (DNA): TGTGCCAGCAGCGTAGATCTAGCGGGTGAGCAGTTCTTC.

The chain recombines TRBV19 with TRBJ1-6; maybe TRBD1 (6 bases). Germline CDR1 and CDR2: LNHDA and SQIVND (reference sequence). The CDR3 covers 14 residues. The V and J ends lost 10 bases and 7 bases respectively, with 17 bases between them. CDR3 sequence: CATSDRSRNSPLHF. The CDR3 DNA reads as TGTGCCACTTCCGACAGGTCTCGAAATTCACCCCTCCACTTT.

The chain carries TRBV15 and TRBJ2-7, with 7 bases that match TRBD1. Losses at the gene ends were 5 bases for V and 6 bases for J; bases not matched to a gene: 10. The length of the CDR3 is 14 residues. Germline assignment: CDR1 LNHNV and CDR2 YYDKDF (reference sequence). CDR3 protein: CATSPRTGTGEQYF. In nucleotides, the CDR3 is TGTGCCACCAGCCCCCGGACAGGAACGGGCGAGCAGTACTTC.

The chain couples TRBV25-1 to TRBJ2-7; D unclear. Germline V gene lookup returns CDR1 MGHDK and CDR2 SYGVNS. CDR3 length: 12 amino acids. With 2 bases removed from V and 6 bases from J, the gap between germline ends came to 8 bases. The CDR3 DNA is TGTGCCAGCAGTGAACGGCACCCCGAGCAGTACTTC. Its translation is CASSERHPEQYF.

This clone was picked up one time. The DNA for the CDR3 is TGTGCCAGTAGTTCGCGACGCGGTGAAAAACTGTTTTTT. Amino acids: CASSSRRGEKLFF. This sequence joins TRBV19 and TRBJ1-4, with D uncertain. Trimming removed 5 bases from V and 7 bases from J, with 11 bases in between. The CDR3 covers 13 residues. Germline CDR1 is LNHDA and CDR2 is SQIVND (reference sequence).

The chain links TRBV18 to TRBJ1-2; 8 bases fit TRBD1. V shed 3 bases, J shed 3 bases, and the junction held 12 bases outside the gene matches. Germline loops: CDR1 KGHSH, CDR2 LQKENI. The CDR3 loop spans 17 amino acids. Here the CDR3 reads CASSPPGQGREDYGYTF. The CDR3 region has the DNA TGTGCCAGCTCACCCCCCGGACAGGGAAGAGAGGACTATGGCTACACCTTC.

The V call is TRBV5-1, the J call TRBJ2-2, with D unresolved. The CDR3 is 15 amino acids. CDR1 and CDR2 (germline): SGHRS, YFSETQ. V was pared by 1 base and J by 2 bases, with 9 bases between. In DNA form, the CDR3 reads TGCGCCAGCAGCTTGCAGAGCTTCAACACCGGGGAGCTGTTTTTT. Its translation: CASSLQSFNTGELFF. The full variable domain, its missing parts supplied by reference TRBV5-1 and TRBJ2-2, is KAGVTQTPRYLIKTRGQQVTLSCSPISGHRSVSWYQQTPGQGLQFLFEYFSETQRNKGNFPGRFSGRQFSNSRSEMNVSTLELGDSALYLCASSLQSFNTGELFFGEGSRLTVL.

This rearrangement joins TRBV10-3 to TRBJ1-6, with TRBD1 matching 9 bases. This CDR3 is built from 14 residues. Germline values: CDR1 ENHRY, CDR2 SYGVKD. Trimming removed 6 bases from V and 10 bases from J; junction bases left unmatched: 7. CDR3: CAIRDRGARSPLHF. CDR3 DNA: TGTGCCATCAGGGACAGGGGAGCGCGGTCACCCCTCCACTTT.